This record covers a single T cell receptor beta chain. The source of the sample is a study of blood T cell repertoires in COVID-19. Trimming pared 0 bases from V and 2 bases from J, leaving 11 bases between. Germline V gene data show CDR1 as SGHDT and CDR2 as YYEEEE. The CDR3 runs 16 residues. Sequencing used immunoSEQ multiplex PCR; TCRdb keeps in-frame clones, though not all of them. This sample has hundreds of thousands of clones, with 80% to 90% found just once. The V and J genes are TRBV5-6 and TRBJ2-2; tentatively, D is TRBD1 (6 bases). This receptor was obtained from a man aged 50-59 years who had been exposed to COVID-19. The source material was PBMCs or T cells enriched from blood (not recorded which). The CDR3 nucleotides are TGTGCCAGCAGCTTGGTGGCAGGGGCTAACACCGGGGAGCTGTTTTTT. Translating gives CASSLVAGANTGELFF.